This T cell receptor beta chain came from a study of early T cells in non-severe SARS-CoV-2 infection. Germline values: CDR1 DFQATT, CDR2 SNEGSKA (reference sequence). V was clipped by 5 bases and J by 2 bases, with 7 bases between them. There are 12 residues in the CDR3. Overall study findings and caveats: VDJdb matching, biased toward anti-spike CD8 responses, missed private and CD4 specificities.

This clonotype was counted a few times. Its antigen is as yet unknown. Each CDR3 protein gets one entry after TCRdb re-called the 5' RACE reads with MiXCR. Of about 99,000 distinct CDR3 sequences listed, approximately 15% are singletons. V and J are TRBV20-1 and TRBJ1-3; D call uncertain. The specimen sequenced was whole blood. This receptor was obtained from an adult who was a healthcare worker with PCR-confirmed SARS-CoV-2 infection or an uninfected control (not recorded which). The CDR3 reads CSAPGPGNTIYF. The DNA of the CDR3 is TGCAGTGCTCCCGGGCCTGGAAACACCATATATTTT.